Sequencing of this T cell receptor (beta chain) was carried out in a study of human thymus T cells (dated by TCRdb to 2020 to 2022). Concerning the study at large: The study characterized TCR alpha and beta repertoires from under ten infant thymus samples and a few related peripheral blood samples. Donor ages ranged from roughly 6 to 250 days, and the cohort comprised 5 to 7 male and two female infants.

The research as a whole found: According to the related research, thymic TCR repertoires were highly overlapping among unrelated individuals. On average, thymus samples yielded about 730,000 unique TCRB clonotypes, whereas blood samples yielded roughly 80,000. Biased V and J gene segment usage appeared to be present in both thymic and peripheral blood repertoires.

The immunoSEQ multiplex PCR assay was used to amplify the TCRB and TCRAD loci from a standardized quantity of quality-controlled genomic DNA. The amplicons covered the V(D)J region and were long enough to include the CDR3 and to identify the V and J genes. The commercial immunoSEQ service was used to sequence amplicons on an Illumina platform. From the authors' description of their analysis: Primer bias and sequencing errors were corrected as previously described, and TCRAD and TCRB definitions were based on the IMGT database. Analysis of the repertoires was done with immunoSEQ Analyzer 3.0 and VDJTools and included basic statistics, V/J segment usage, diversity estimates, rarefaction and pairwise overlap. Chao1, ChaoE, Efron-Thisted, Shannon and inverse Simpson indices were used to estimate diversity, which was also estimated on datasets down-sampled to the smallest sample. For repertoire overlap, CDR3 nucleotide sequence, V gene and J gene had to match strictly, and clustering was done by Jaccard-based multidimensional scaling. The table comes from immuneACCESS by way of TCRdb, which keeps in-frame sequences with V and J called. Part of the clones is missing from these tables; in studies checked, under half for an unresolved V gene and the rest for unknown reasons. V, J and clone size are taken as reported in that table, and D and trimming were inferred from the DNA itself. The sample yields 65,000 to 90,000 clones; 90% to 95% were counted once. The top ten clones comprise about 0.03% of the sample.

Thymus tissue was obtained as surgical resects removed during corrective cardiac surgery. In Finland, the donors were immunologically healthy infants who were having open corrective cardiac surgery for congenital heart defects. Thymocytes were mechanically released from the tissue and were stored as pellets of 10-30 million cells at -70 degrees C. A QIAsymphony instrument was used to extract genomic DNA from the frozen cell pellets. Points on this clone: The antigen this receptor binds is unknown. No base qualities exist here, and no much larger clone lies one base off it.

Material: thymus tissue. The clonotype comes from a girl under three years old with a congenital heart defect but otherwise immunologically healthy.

CDR3 protein: CASSSTGQGCEKLFF. DNA sequence: TGTGCCAGCAGCTCAACGGGACAGGGCTGCGAAAAACTGTTTTTT. This chain is built from TRBV11-2 and TRBJ1-4; TRBD1 lines up with 9 middle nucleotides. As encoded in the germline V gene, CDR1 is SGHAT while CDR2 is FQNNGV. From the cysteine up to the phenylalanine, the CDR3 has a length of 15 residues. Left in the record is the CDR3 DNA by itself, 45 bases read in frame from the first base. The germline V and J ends show losses of 4 bases and 8 bases respectively, and no gene match explains 8 bases of the junction.